This T cell receptor (beta chain) was sequenced in a study of shared clonotypes between healthy human individuals. The V end was cut by 3 bases, the J end by 0 bases, with 14 bases between. There are 17 residues in the CDR3. Germline V gene lookup returns CDR1 MNHEY and CDR2 SMNVEV (reference sequence). Each PCR replicate from the sorted subsets contained 150 to 250 ng DNA, which is around 30,000 T cell genomes. Source study methods: Sequence data from immunoSEQ were junction-only and lacked quality scores; consequently, filtering differed. The assay was immunoSEQ multiplex PCR, and TCRdb's table has in-frame clones only and misses some. V, J and clone size were drawn from that table, and D and trimming were deduced from the DNA. This table has more than 550,000 clones, roughly 72% appearing once. All participating donors were Caucasian adults from Nashville, Tennessee.

The TCR sequence derives from a young woman in good health. Sequenced: memory CD4+ T cells sorted from blood. Stated subset: CD45RA-negative fraction. The rearrangement uses TRBV27 and TRBJ2-2; D gene uncertain. The CDR3 sequence: CASSFSLTTANTGELFF. CDR3 in DNA: TGTGCCAGCAGTTTTTCCTTGACAACCGCGAACACCGGGGAGCTGTTTTTT.